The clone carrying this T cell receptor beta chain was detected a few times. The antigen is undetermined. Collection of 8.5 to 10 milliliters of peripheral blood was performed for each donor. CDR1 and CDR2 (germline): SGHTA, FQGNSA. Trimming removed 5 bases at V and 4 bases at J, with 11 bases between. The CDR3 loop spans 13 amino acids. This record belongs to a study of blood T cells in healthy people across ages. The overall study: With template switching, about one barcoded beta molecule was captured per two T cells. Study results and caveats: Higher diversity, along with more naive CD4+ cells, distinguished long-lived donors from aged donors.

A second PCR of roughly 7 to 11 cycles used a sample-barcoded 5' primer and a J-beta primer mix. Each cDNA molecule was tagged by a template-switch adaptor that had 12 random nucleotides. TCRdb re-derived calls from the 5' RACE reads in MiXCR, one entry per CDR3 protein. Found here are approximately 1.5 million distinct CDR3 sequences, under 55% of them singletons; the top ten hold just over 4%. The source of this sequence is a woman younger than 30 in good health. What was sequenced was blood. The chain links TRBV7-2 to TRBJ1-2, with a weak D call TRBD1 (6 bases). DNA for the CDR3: TGTGCCAGCAGCACTTCGGACAGCTATGGCTACACCTTC. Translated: CASSTSDSYGYTF.